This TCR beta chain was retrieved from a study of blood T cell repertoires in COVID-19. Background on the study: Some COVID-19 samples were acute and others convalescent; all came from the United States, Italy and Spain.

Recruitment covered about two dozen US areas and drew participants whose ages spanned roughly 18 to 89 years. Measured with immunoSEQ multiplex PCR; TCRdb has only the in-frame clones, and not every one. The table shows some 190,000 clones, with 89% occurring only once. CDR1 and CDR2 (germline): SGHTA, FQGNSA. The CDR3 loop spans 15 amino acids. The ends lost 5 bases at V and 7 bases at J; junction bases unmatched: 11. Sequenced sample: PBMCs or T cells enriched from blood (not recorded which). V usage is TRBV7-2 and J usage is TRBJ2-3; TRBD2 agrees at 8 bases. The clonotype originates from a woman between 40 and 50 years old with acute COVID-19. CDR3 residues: CASSPGGLGGYTQYF. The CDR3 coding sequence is TGTGCCAGCAGCCCGGGGGGACTAGGGGGTTATACGCAGTATTTT.